Each of the 27 T cell receptor beta chains below was sequenced from the same sample in a study of cytomegalovirus exposure and HLA in healthy donors. The PCR used 60 Vbeta and 13 Jbeta primers. This table comes from immunoSEQ multiplex PCR, and its TCRdb copy is limited to in-frame clones, with some not included. In total, the table holds roughly 200,000 clones. Material for sequencing was PBMCs. The receptors stem from a man aged 25 to 40 in good health and CMV-seronegative.

About this clone: One end of the junction is discordant with germline, which a read error may explain. V and J are TRBV6-1 and TRBJ1-1; D possibly corresponds to TRBD1 (6 bases). Germline V gene sequence: CDR1 MNHNS, CDR2 SASEGT. This CDR3 comprises 14 residues. In DNA, the CDR3 is TGTGCCAGTAGTGCGCCGAACAGGGCCACTGAAGCTTTCTTT. Protein product: CASSAPNRATEAFF.

The chain recombines TRBV6-1 with TRBJ2-7, with D hard to call. CDR3 length: 13 residues. The germline V gene has CDR1 MNHNS and CDR2 SASEGT. V gave up 7 bases and J gave up 1 base, with 11 bases separating them. CDR3 loop: CASTTGESYEQYF. CDR3 nucleotides: TGTGCCAGCACCACCGGAGAGTCCTACGAGCAGTACTTC.

The chain couples TRBV5-6 to TRBJ2-2, with D possibly TRBD1 on 5 matching bases. CDR1 is SGHDT, CDR2 YYEEEE, per germline. V lost 5 bases to trimming and J lost 4 bases, with 9 bases between them. CDR3 length equals 13 residues. The CDR3 DNA is TGTGCCAGCAGTATGGGGCGCACCGGGGAGCTGTTTTTT. This sequence encodes CASSMGRTGELFF.

The gene calls are TRBV7-9 and TRBJ1-2; no clear D. Trimming took 5 bases from V and 5 from J, leaving 9 bases between them. Germline CDR1 reads SEHNR; CDR2 reads FQNEAQ (reference sequence). The CDR3 length is 12 residues. The CDR3 protein is CASSRGVYGYTF. The CDR3 DNA reads as TGTGCCAGCAGCCGTGGAGTTTATGGCTACACCTTC.

The rearrangement joins TRBV9 to TRBJ1-1; 8 positions agree with TRBD1. The CDR3 has 16 amino acids. Germline values: CDR1 SGDLS, CDR2 YYNGEE. The junction had 17 bases not matched to a gene; V was cut back by 3 bases and J by 10 bases. As DNA, the CDR3 is TGTGCCAGCAGCGGACACGACAGGGGCCGGGGTGTGGGAGCTTTCTTT. This gives the protein CASSGHDRGRGVGAFF.

The chain links TRBV27 to TRBJ2-7; possibly TRBD1 for D (6 bases). The germline V gene encodes CDR1 MNHEY and CDR2 SMNVEV (reference sequence). The V end lost 6 bases, the J end lost 3 bases, and 12 bases lay between the germline ends. The CDR3 consists of 13 residues. The DNA for the CDR3 is TGTGCCAGCAGCTTACAGGGTTTCTACGAGCAGTACTTC. Translated, it gives CASSLQGFYEQYF.

Here the CDR3 reads CASSNGGGLAGFYEQYF. CDR3 in DNA: TGTGCCAGCAGCAACGGGGGGGGACTAGCGGGATTCTACGAGCAGTACTTC. The genes are TRBV7-9 and TRBJ2-5, with 13 bases matching TRBD2. Matching the DNA end better, TRBJ2-7 makes the J call doubtful. CDR1 SEHNR and CDR2 FQNEAQ come from the germline V gene (reference sequence). The CDR3 spans 17 residues.

The chain recombines TRBV7-2 with TRBJ2-3, with D maybe TRBD1 (5 bases). V was shortened by 8 bases and J by 0 bases, with 15 bases between the two germline ends. The CDR3 has 15 residues. Germline assignment: CDR1 SGHTA and CDR2 FQGNSA. In nucleotides, the CDR3 is TGTGCCAGCGGACACAGCCTATTTAGCACAGATACGCAGTATTTT. It encodes CASGHSLFSTDTQYF.

The J gene is TRBJ2-3, the V gene TRBV2, with D hard to call. CDR3 length: 12 amino acids. The germline V and J ends were trimmed by 2 bases and 4 bases, with 4 bases remaining between them. Germline CDR1 and CDR2: SNHLY and FYNNEI. The CDR3 DNA reads TGTGCCAGCAGTGAACTTCCAGATACGCAGTATTTT. It codes for CASSELPDTQYF.

The chain links TRBV11-2 to TRBJ2-7; tentative D call: TRBD2 (6 bases). Germline V gives CDR1 SGHAT, CDR2 FQNNGV. The CDR3 is 14 residues long. Trimming cost V 4 bases and J 5 bases, with 15 bases left between them. CDR3 nucleotide sequence: TGTGCCAGCAGCTCCTTGACGGCGGGAAACGAGCAGTACTTC. Protein: CASSSLTAGNEQYF.

The V gene is TRBV28, the J gene TRBJ1-2, with D possibly matching TRBD1 (5 bases). CDR3 length: 13 amino acids. CDR1 and CDR2 from the germline V gene are MDHEN and SYDVKM. Trimming took 5 bases from V and 8 from J, leaving 15 bases between them. CDR3: CASSNRGAGGYTF. In nucleotides, the CDR3 is TGTGCCAGCAGTAACCGCGGGGCTGGAGGCTACACCTTC.

V and J are TRBV18 and TRBJ2-3, with 9 nucleotides matching TRBD1. The CDR3 spans 19 residues. With 3 bases clipped from V and 1 base from J, the junction kept 14 bases outside the gene matches. Germline lookup yields CDR1 KGHSH and CDR2 LQKENI. The CDR3 DNA sequence: TGTGCCAGCTCACCCCCGGGACAGGGCCTAGGAGGGGGCACAGATACGCAGTATTTT. Protein: CASSPPGQGLGGGTDTQYF.

The chain combines TRBV10-3 with TRBJ1-3; tentatively, D is TRBD1 (5 bases). Germline CDR1 is ENHRY and CDR2 is SYGVKD. CDR3 length: 13 amino acids. The V and J ends lost 3 bases and 4 bases respectively, with 7 bases between them. The CDR3 here is CAISDQGGNTIYF. The CDR3 nucleotides read TGTGCCATCAGTGATCAGGGCGGAAACACCATATATTTT.

This rearrangement joins TRBV5-1 to TRBJ2-2; D might be TRBD2 (5 bases). The germline V gene has CDR1 SGHRS and CDR2 YFSETQ. V lost 2 bases, J lost 3 bases, and 11 bases lay in between. This CDR3 region has 15 residues. The CDR3 sequence: CASSFSVVYTGELFF. Written as DNA, the CDR3 is TGCGCCAGCAGCTTTAGCGTGGTCTACACCGGGGAGCTGTTTTTT.

The chain couples TRBV10-1 to TRBJ1-1, with D maybe TRBD1 (5 bases). The CDR3 length is 13 residues. V lost 7 bases and J 4 bases, leaving 13 bases between the germline ends. Per germline, CDR1 WNHNN and CDR2 SYGVQD (reference sequence). DNA of the CDR3: TGCGCCAGCATTCCCTCGGGGGGCACTGAAGCTTTCTTT. Residues: CASIPSGGTEAFF.

The chain carries TRBV27 and TRBJ1-1, with D uncertain. This CDR3 comprises 11 residues. V gave up 6 bases and J gave up 5 bases, with 7 bases separating them. Germline values: CDR1 MNHEY, CDR2 SMNVEV (reference sequence). The CDR3, as DNA: TGTGCCAGCAGGACTCGAACTGAAGCTTTCTTT. Its protein product is CASRTRTEAFF.

As to this clone: Other DNA sequences in the sample encode the same CDR3. J is TRBJ2-5 and V is TRBV29-1; D is unclear. Germline V gives CDR1 SQVTM, CDR2 ANQGSEA. The CDR3 runs 12 residues. Trimming stripped 7 bases from V and 1 base from J, with 10 bases between. The CDR3 DNA is TGCAGCGCAACCGGGTCCCAAGAGACCCAGTACTTC. Its protein product is CSATGSQETQYF.

The rearrangement uses TRBV7-7 and TRBJ2-5; 11 nucleotides align to TRBD2. Germline CDR1 reads SSHAT; CDR2 reads FNYEAQ (reference sequence). V was pared by 2 bases and J by 1 base, with 3 bases of the junction left unmatched. This CDR3 is 16 amino acids long. CDR3 region: CASSLNSGGAQETQYF. The DNA of the CDR3 is TGTGCCAGCAGCTTAAATAGCGGGGGGGCCCAAGAGACCCAGTACTTC.

The gene calls are TRBV5-1 and TRBJ2-3, with D tentatively TRBD1 (6 bases). V lost 4 bases and J 5 bases, leaving 17 bases between the germline ends. CDR1 SGHRS and CDR2 YFSETQ come from the germline V gene. The CDR3 is 15 amino acids. CDR3: CASSVTGGGIDTQYF. The CDR3 DNA reads as TGCGCCAGCAGCGTGACAGGAGGTGGAATAGATACGCAGTATTTT.

The V call is TRBV4-1, the J call TRBJ1-1; 7 bases are shared with TRBD1. Germline V gene data show CDR1 as MGHRA and CDR2 as YSYEKL. The CDR3 runs to 15 residues. J lost 0 bases, V lost 1 base, and 2 bases had no gene match. This chain's CDR3 is CASSQVRGLNTEAFF. CDR3 DNA: TGCGCCAGCAGCCAAGTCAGGGGGTTGAACACTGAAGCTTTCTTT.

This chain links TRBV29-1 with TRBJ1-3; D perhaps matches TRBD1 (5 bases). Germline CDR1 reads SQVTM; CDR2 reads ANQGSEA. Trimming pared 3 bases from V and 4 bases from J, leaving 10 bases between. This CDR3 region has 13 residues. For the CDR3, the DNA is TGCAGCGTTGATGGAGGGGTCGGAAACACCATATATTTT. Its protein product is CSVDGGVGNTIYF.

The chain has TRBV7-2 and TRBJ2-3; 8 positions agree with TRBD2. V lost 5 bases and J lost 4; bases outside the gene matches: 11. Germline CDR1 reads SGHTA; CDR2 reads FQGNSA. The length of the CDR3 is 16 residues. The DNA for the CDR3 is TGTGCCAGCAGCATAAACGGGGGCGGGGGGCCAGATACGCAGTATTTT. This codes for CASSINGGGGPDTQYF.

The chain has TRBV6-1 and TRBJ1-4, with 7 bases fitting TRBD1. J lost 7 bases, V lost 4 bases, and 9 bases had no gene match. Germline CDR1 is MNHNS and CDR2 is SASEGT. The CDR3 is made up of 15 amino acids. CDR3 residues: CASSVKGARVEKLFF. Written as DNA, the CDR3 is TGTGCCAGCAGTGTAAAGGGGGCGCGGGTTGAAAAACTGTTTTTT.

The chain has TRBV2 and TRBJ1-2; D call uncertain. Germline CDR1 and CDR2: SNHLY and FYNNEI. The CDR3 loop spans 14 amino acids. The ends were cut back, 6 bases at V and 2 bases at J, with 13 bases in the middle. The CDR3 spells CASSGVFRNYGYTF. DNA for the CDR3: TGTGCCAGCAGCGGGGTCTTTCGAAACTATGGCTACACCTTC.

CDR3 protein: CASSARQGQEQYF. CDR3 DNA: TGTGCCAGCAGCGCCAGACAGGGTCAGGAGCAGTACTTC. The V gene is TRBV7-3, the J gene TRBJ2-7, with 7 bases aligning to TRBD1. From germline, CDR1 is SGHTA and CDR2 FQGTGA. V shed 5 bases and J 7 bases; nucleotides not matched to a gene: 8. CDR3 length: 13 residues.

The chain uses TRBV11-2 and TRBJ2-1, with 8 bases that match TRBD1. Unmatched junction bases numbered 6, after V lost 5 bases and J lost 6 bases. From germline, CDR1 is SGHAT and CDR2 FQNNGV. The CDR3 extends over 14 amino acids. For the CDR3, the DNA is TGTGCCAGCAGCCTGCGGACAGGGAGCAATGAGCAGTTCTTC. Its translation: CASSLRTGSNEQFF. The full variable domain, its missing parts supplied by reference TRBV11-2 and TRBJ2-1, is EAGVAQSPRYKIIEKRQSVAFWCNPISGHATLYWYQQILGQGPKLLIQFQNNGVVDDSQLPKDRFSAERLKGVDSTLKIQPAKLEDSAVYLCASSLRTGSNEQFFGPGTRLTVL.

V and J are TRBV5-1 and TRBJ1-1; tentatively, D is TRBD1 (5 bases). Germline V gene lookup returns CDR1 SGHRS and CDR2 YFSETQ. Trimming cost V 0 bases and J 0 bases, with 9 bases left between them. The CDR3 extends over 15 amino acids. The CDR3 bases are TGCGCCAGCAGCTTGGCCTCAGGGATGAACACTGAAGCTTTCTTT. It specifies CASSLASGMNTEAFF.